One T cell receptor beta chain is described in this entry. Its antigen is still unknown. The V end lost 0 bases, the J end lost 0 bases, and 10 bases lay between the germline ends. This CDR3 spans 16 amino acids. Germline V lookup: CDR1 SGHRS, CDR2 YFSETQ. This specimen belongs to a study of T cells in narcolepsy. Overall study context: Enrolled donors included narcolepsy type 1 or type 2 patients and healthy controls.

General study results and limits: In some patient and control memory CD4+ samples, autoreactive clones were absent. Autoreactive clonotypes reportedly recurred in blood of same and different patients, not controls. Same-patient CSF and blood CD4+ T cell clonotypes included HCRT-specific and TRIB2-specific autoreactive ones.

Here immunoSEQ multiplex PCR was the method, and the copy in TCRdb shows in-frame clones only, minus some. The sample carries some 30,000 clones, less than 90% recorded once. This sequence was found in a human donor in good health. The V and J genes are TRBV5-1 and TRBJ1-5, with D unclear. Sample: memory (CD45RA-) CD4+ T cells from blood. In DNA, the CDR3 is TGCGCCAGCAGCTTGGGAGGGAGTGATAGCAATCAGCCCCAGCATTTT. Its protein product is CASSLGGSDSNQPQHF.